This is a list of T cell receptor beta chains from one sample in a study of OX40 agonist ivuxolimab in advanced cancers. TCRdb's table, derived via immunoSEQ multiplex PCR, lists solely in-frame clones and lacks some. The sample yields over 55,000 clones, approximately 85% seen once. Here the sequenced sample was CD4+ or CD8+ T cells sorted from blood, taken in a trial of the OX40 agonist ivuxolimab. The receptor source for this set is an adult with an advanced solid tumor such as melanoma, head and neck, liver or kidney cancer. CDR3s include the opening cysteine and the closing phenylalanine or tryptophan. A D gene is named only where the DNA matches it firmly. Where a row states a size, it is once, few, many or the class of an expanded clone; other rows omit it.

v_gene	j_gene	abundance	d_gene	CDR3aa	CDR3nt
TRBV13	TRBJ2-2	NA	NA	CASSLPQGEGGGELFF	TGTGCCAGCAGCCTCCCACAGGGAGAAGGGGGCGGGGAGCTGTTTTTT
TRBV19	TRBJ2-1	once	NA	CASSKQDSSYNEQFF	TGTGCCAGTAGTAAACAGGACAGCTCCTACAATGAGCAGTTCTTC
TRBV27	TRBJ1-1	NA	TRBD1	CASRPLTPLQGPLPGDSNTEAFF	TGTGCCAGCAGACCTCTTACCCCTTTACAGGGGCCGTTACCAGGGGACTCAAACACTGAAGCTTTCTTT
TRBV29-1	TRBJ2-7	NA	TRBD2	CSVPGTKPSEQYF	TGCAGCGTCCCCGGGACTAAGCCATCCGAGCAGTACTTC
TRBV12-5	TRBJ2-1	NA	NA	CASGLVGSNEQFF	TGTGCTAGTGGTCTTGTCGGCTCCAATGAGCAGTTCTTC
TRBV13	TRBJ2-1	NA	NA	CASSPDLFSEQFF	TGTGCCAGCAGCCCAGACCTCTTTAGTGAGCAGTTCTTC
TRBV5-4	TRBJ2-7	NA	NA	CASSFRSSPYEQYF	TGTGCCAGCAGCTTCCGCAGCTCCCCCTACGAGCAGTACTTC
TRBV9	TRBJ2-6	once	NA	CASSSWDFTLSGANVLTF	TGTGCCAGCAGTTCATGGGACTTTACCCTCTCTGGGGCCAACGTCCTGACTTTC
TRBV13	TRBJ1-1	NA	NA	CASSSGRWANTEAFF	TGTGCCAGCAGTTCAGGGAGGTGGGCGAACACTGAAGCTTTCTTT
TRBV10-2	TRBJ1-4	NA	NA	CASSESRQLNEKLFF	TGCGCCAGCAGTGAGTCGCGTCAGCTTAATGAAAAACTGTTTTTT
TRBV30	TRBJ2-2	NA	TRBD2	CAWSGIAGVGTGELFF	TGTGCCTGGAGTGGGATAGCGGGAGTGGGAACCGGGGAGCTGTTTTTT
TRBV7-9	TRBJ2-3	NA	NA	CASSPPTGDTQYF	TGTGCCAGCAGCCCTCCGACGGGGGATACGCAGTATTTT
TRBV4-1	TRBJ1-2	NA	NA	CASSQDLQDHGYTF	TGCGCCAGCAGCCAAGATCTTCAGGACCATGGCTACACCTTC
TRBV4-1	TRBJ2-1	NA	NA	CASSQGPSYNEQFF	TGCGCCAGCAGCCAGGGCCCCTCCTACAATGAGCAGTTCTTC
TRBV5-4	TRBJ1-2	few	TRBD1	CASSLGTGTRGYTF	TGTGCCAGCAGCTTGGGGACAGGGACGAGGGGCTACACCTTC
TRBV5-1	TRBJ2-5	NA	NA	CASSLVSGSETQYF	TGCGCCAGCAGCTTGGTGTCGGGATCAGAGACCCAGTACTTC
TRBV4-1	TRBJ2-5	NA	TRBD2	CASSQDSGGQETQYF	TGCGCCAGCAGCCAAGATAGCGGGGGTCAAGAGACCCAGTACTTC
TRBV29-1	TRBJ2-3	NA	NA	CSVEDRRGAFNGDTQYF	TGCAGCGTTGAAGATCGCAGGGGCGCTTTTAATGGAGATACGCAGTATTTT
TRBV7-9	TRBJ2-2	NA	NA	CASSNTGTGELFF	TGTGCCAGCAGTAATACAGGGACCGGGGAGCTGTTTTTT
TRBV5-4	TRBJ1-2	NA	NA	CASSLRQGFNYGYTF	TGTGCCAGCAGCTTACGGCAGGGGTTTAACTATGGCTACACCTTC
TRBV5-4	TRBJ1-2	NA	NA	CASSSLGGDPNYGYTF	TGTGCCAGCAGCTCACTCGGCGGGGACCCTAACTATGGCTACACCTTC
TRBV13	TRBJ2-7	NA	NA	CASSLASAVDEQYF	TGTGCCAGCAGCTTAGCCAGCGCCGTGGACGAGCAGTACTTC
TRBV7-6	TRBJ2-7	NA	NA	CASSLAWGDYEQYF	TGTGCCAGCAGCTTAGCATGGGGGGACTACGAGCAGTACTTC
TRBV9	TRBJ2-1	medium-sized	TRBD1	CASSVEVTGVNEQFF	TGTGCCAGCAGCGTAGAGGTGACAGGGGTCAATGAGCAGTTCTTC
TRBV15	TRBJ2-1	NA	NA	CATGYQGGNEQFF	TGTGCCACCGGATATCAAGGGGGCAATGAGCAGTTCTTC
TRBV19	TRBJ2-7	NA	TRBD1	CASSLGTGESYEQYF	TGTGCCAGTAGTCTTGGGACAGGGGAATCCTACGAGCAGTACTTC
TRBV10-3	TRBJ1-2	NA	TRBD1	CAITDRADGYTF	TGTGCCATCACGGACAGGGCAGATGGCTACACCTTC
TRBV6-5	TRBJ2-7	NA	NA	CASSPNPYEQYF	TGTGCCAGCTCCCCTAACCCCTACGAGCAGTACTTC
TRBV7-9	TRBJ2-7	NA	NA	CASSAAYEQYF	TGTGCCAGCAGCGCAGCCTACGAGCAGTACTTC
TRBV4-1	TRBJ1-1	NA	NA	CASSPGPSENTEAFF	TGCGCCAGCAGCCCGGGCCCCTCCGAGAACACTGAAGCTTTCTTT
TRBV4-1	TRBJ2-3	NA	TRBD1	CASSHDRGLSTDTQYF	TGCGCCAGCAGCCACGACAGGGGGCTCAGCACAGATACGCAGTATTTT
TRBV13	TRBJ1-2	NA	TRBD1	CASSFGTADYGYTF	TGTGCCAGCAGCTTCGGGACAGCGGACTATGGCTACACCTTC
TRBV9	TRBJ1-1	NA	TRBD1	CASSDQGGMNTEAFF	TGTGCCAGCAGCGATCAGGGGGGGATGAACACTGAAGCTTTCTTT
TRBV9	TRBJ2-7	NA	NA	CASSVSAIQNYEQYF	TGTGCCAGCAGCGTATCTGCAATTCAGAACTACGAGCAGTACTTC
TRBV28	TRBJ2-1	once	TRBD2	CASSPRTSLSDEQFF	TGTGCCAGCAGCCCTCGGACTAGCTTGTCGGATGAGCAGTTCTTC
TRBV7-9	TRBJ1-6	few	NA	CASSLEPPGTPLHF	TGTGCCAGCAGCCTAGAGCCCCCGGGAACACCCCTCCACTTT
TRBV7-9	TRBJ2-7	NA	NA	CASSLDAYEQYF	TGTGCCAGCAGCTTAGACGCCTACGAGCAGTACTTC
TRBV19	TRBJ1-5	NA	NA	CASRLTGENQPQHF	TGTGCCAGTAGATTGACAGGAGAAAATCAGCCCCAGCATTTT
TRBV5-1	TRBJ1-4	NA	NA	CASSSPPGSPDATNEKLFF	TGCGCCAGCAGCTCCCCTCCTGGGTCTCCCGATGCAACTAATGAAAAACTGTTTTTT
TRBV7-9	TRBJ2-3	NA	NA	CASSPRVPGTDTQYF	TGTGCCAGCAGCCCAAGAGTGCCCGGCACAGATACGCAGTATTTT
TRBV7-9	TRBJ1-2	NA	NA	CASSGLGLGYAF	TGTGCCAGCAGCGGCCTAGGGTTAGGCTACGCCTTC
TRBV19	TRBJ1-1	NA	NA	CASSIGAGVGTEAFF	TGTGCCAGTAGTATAGGGGCAGGGGTTGGCACTGAAGCTTTCTTT
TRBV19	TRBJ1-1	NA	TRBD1	CASSIRDRGSEAFF	TGTGCCAGTAGTATACGGGACAGGGGATCCGAAGCTTTCTTT
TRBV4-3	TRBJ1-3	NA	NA	CASSQDQGSGNTIYF	TGCGCCAGCAGCCAAGACCAGGGATCTGGAAACACCATATATTTT
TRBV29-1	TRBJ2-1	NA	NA	CSVMVLGYNEQFF	TGCAGCGTGATGGTTCTAGGTTACAATGAGCAGTTCTTC
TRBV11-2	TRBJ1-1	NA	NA	CASSSMYGEEAFF	TGTGCCAGCAGCTCTATGTACGGAGAAGAAGCTTTCTTT
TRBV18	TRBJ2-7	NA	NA	CASSASPRDEQYF	TGTGCCAGCTCGGCCTCTCCGAGGGATGAGCAGTACTTC
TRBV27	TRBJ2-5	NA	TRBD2	CASSFIAGGGWETQYF	TGTGCCAGCAGTTTCATAGCGGGAGGGGGTTGGGAGACCCAGTACTTC
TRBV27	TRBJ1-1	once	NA	CASSLSTVSGTEAFF	TGTGCCAGCAGTTTATCCACAGTGTCGGGCACTGAAGCTTTCTTT
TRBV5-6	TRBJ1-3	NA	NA	CASSLGGNTIYF	TGTGCCAGCAGCTTGGGGGGAAACACCATATATTTT
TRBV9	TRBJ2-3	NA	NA	CASSVASDTQYF	TGTGCCAGCAGCGTAGCGTCGGATACGCAGTATTTT
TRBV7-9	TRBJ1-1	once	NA	CASSLAINLGGTEAFF	TGTGCCAGCAGCCTCGCAATTAATCTTGGAGGCACTGAAGCTTTCTTT
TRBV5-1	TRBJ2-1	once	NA	CASSLGTDNEQFF	TGCGCCAGCAGCTTAGGGACCGACAATGAGCAGTTCTTC
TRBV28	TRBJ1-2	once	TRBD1	CASRILGQLNYGYTF	TGTGCCAGCAGGATACTGGGACAGCTTAACTATGGCTACACCTTC
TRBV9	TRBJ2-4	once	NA	CASSLSIAKNIQYF	TGTGCCAGCAGTTTATCAATAGCCAAAAACATTCAGTACTTC